The 28 T cell receptor beta chains given below trace back to one sample, sequenced in a study of CD8+CD57+ T cells in acquired aplastic anemia. TCR beta VDJ combinations and CDR3 sequences were profiled from genomic DNA. MiXCR was run by TCRdb on the reads, yielding one entry per CDR3 protein. Seen here are roughly 180,000 distinct CDR3 sequences, around half observed once, and the top ten hold under 3%. The material sequenced was sorted CD4+, CD8+, or CD8+CD57+ T cells (not recorded which) from PBMCs. The receptors were gathered from a human donor in good health.

V is TRBV24-1 and J is TRBJ2-2; no clear D gene. The V gene lost 4 bases and the J gene lost 2 bases, with 7 bases spanning the gap. Germline-derived CDR1 and CDR2 are KGHDR and SFDVKD. The CDR3 has 14 residues. CDR3 nucleotides: TGTGCCACCAGTGACAGATACAACACCGGGGAGCTGTTTTTT. Encoded protein: CATSDRYNTGELFF.

This clonotype was counted many times. The CDR3 spells CASEPPGQGQSPLHF. The CDR3 DNA follows: TGTGCCAGCGAACCTCCGGGACAGGGACAATCACCCCTCCACTTT. The chain combines TRBV7-9 with TRBJ1-6; 9 positions agree with TRBD1. This CDR3 contains 15 residues. With V trimmed by 8 bases and J by 10 bases, 12 bases remained unmatched. Germline CDR1 reads SEHNR; CDR2 reads FQNEAQ (reference sequence).

The chain joins TRBV7-9 to TRBJ1-1, with D perhaps TRBD1 (5 bases). The CDR3 contains 12 residues. Trimming took off 1 base at V and 11 bases at J, with 11 bases between the two ends. CDR1 and CDR2 from the germline V gene are SEHNR and FQNEAQ (reference sequence). In nucleotides, the CDR3 is TGTGCCAGCAGCTTAGGGACCGGGGACGCTTTCTTT. As protein: CASSLGTGDAFF.

For this clonotype: The conserved closing phenylalanine or tryptophan is absent in this CDR3, likely reflecting a read error. The chain carries TRBV19 and TRBJ2-7, with 7 nucleotides matching TRBD2. The CDR3 is made up of 14 amino acids. Germline trimming cut 1 base from V and 2 bases from J; bases unmatched to any gene: 2. Germline loops: CDR1 LNHDA, CDR2 SQIVND (reference sequence). The CDR3 protein is CASSIGEGPYEQYS. CDR3 bases: TGTGCCAGTAGTATAGGGGAGGGTCCCTACGAGCAGTACTCC.

This clonotype occurred many times. The rearrangement joins TRBV19 to TRBJ2-1, with TRBD2 matching 7 bases. Germline loops: CDR1 LNHDA, CDR2 SQIVND (reference sequence). With V trimmed by 3 bases and J by 6 bases, 8 bases remained unmatched. This CDR3 is 15 amino acids long. CDR3: CASSMLGGSSNEQFF. For the CDR3, the DNA is TGTGCCAGTAGTATGCTTGGCGGGAGCTCCAATGAGCAGTTCTTC.

V and J are TRBV15 and TRBJ1-5; D is ambiguous. Germline values: CDR1 LNHNV, CDR2 YYDKDF (reference sequence). The V end lost 6 bases, the J end lost 0 bases, and 9 bases lay between the germline ends. The CDR3 contains 14 residues. For the CDR3, the DNA is TGTGCCACCAGTGAGTTCTCTAGCAATCAGCCCCAGCATTTT. Protein product: CATSEFSSNQPQHF.

V usage is TRBV10-3 and J usage is TRBJ2-7; TRBD2 matches 13 bases. CDR3 length equals 15 residues. Germline trimming cut 6 bases from V and 3 bases from J; bases unmatched to any gene: 5. Germline V gene sequence: CDR1 ENHRY, CDR2 SYGVKD. For the CDR3, the DNA is TGTGCCATCAGGGGGGGACTAGCGGGAATCTACGAGCAGTACTTC. This codes for CAIRGGLAGIYEQYF.

This chain uses TRBV2 with TRBJ2-5; D could derive from TRBD1 or TRBD2 (5 bases each). Trimming removed 8 bases from V and 5 bases from J, with 15 bases in between. The germline V gene has CDR1 SNHLY and CDR2 FYNNEI. This CDR3 has 13 amino acids. CDR3 in amino acids: CASGREGMETQYF. For the CDR3, the DNA is TGTGCCAGCGGGCGTGAGGGGATGGAGACCCAGTACTTC.

This clonotype occurred a few times. The chain has TRBV29-1 and TRBJ2-7, with unresolved D. Per the germline V gene, CDR1 is SQVTM and CDR2 is ANQGSEA. This CDR3 has 12 residues. Trimming took off 1 base at V and 9 bases at J, with 13 bases between the two ends. CDR3 in amino acids: CSVEGSSLAQYF. CDR3 nucleotide sequence: TGCAGCGTTGAAGGCTCCAGCTTGGCGCAGTACTTC.

The chain has TRBV20-1 and TRBJ2-3; 7 bases agree with TRBD1. V lost 2 bases to trimming and J lost 2 bases; unmatched junction nucleotides: 7. Germline lookup yields CDR1 DFQATT and CDR2 SNEGSKA (reference sequence). The length of the CDR3 is 15 residues. The CDR3 DNA reads as TGCAGTGCTAGAATTGGGACAGAACTCACAGATACGCAGTATTTT. This encodes CSARIGTELTDTQYF.

About this clonotype itself: A much larger clone is a single base away; this may be a read error. V gene TRBV6-1 combines with J gene TRBJ2-7, with D unresolved. CDR1 and CDR2 (germline): MNHNS, SASEGT. Trimming stripped 7 bases from V and 4 bases from J, with 14 bases between. The CDR3 has 13 amino acids. The CDR3 sequence: CASIGILGYEQYF. The CDR3 DNA reads as TGTGCCAGCATCGGTATTCTGGGGTACGAGCAGTACTTC.

This clonotype was recorded only once. The rearrangement links TRBV20-1 to TRBJ2-3; D unresolved. Trimming took 0 bases from V and 1 from J, leaving 11 bases between them. This CDR3 region has 15 residues. Germline lookup yields CDR1 DFQATT and CDR2 SNEGSKA (reference sequence). The CDR3 sequence: CSARDSGLGTDTQYF. CDR3 in DNA: TGCAGTGCTAGAGACTCTGGGTTGGGCACAGATACGCAGTATTTT.

This sequence joins TRBV10-3 and TRBJ1-1; 9 bases map to TRBD1. CDR3 length: 16 residues. Germline V lookup: CDR1 ENHRY, CDR2 SYGVKD. V lost 6 bases, J lost 8 bases, and 16 bases stayed unmatched. The CDR3 loop is CAISPSQGAKLREAFF. As DNA, the CDR3 is TGTGCCATCAGCCCTTCACAGGGGGCGAAGTTAAGGGAAGCTTTCTTT.

To note about this clonotype: A clone one base away is much larger, so this may be a read error. The chain is built from TRBV20-1 and TRBJ1-3; 8 nucleotides align to TRBD1. Per germline, CDR1 DFQATT and CDR2 SNEGSKA (reference sequence). The CDR3 runs 15 residues. V shed 4 bases, J shed 0 bases, and the junction held 5 bases outside the gene matches. DNA of the CDR3: TGCAGTGCTATCCCGGACAGGGTCTCTGGAAACACCATATATTTT. Residues: CSAIPDRVSGNTIYF.

The rearrangement links TRBV24-1 to TRBJ2-3; D unresolved. CDR1 KGHDR and CDR2 SFDVKD come from the germline V gene. V was clipped by 5 bases and J by 4 bases, with 3 bases between them. This CDR3 comprises 11 residues. This CDR3 is CATSAADTQYF. In DNA, the CDR3 is TGTGCCACCAGTGCCGCAGATACGCAGTATTTT.

Comments on this clonotype: One end of the junction varies from germline; a read error may be responsible. The rearrangement links TRBV12-3 or TRBV12-4 to TRBJ2-3, with D perhaps matching TRBD1 (5 bases). CDR3 length: 15 residues. The CDR3 protein is CASSLGDSPTGTQYF. The DNA of the CDR3 is TGTGCCAGCAGTTTAGGGGATTCGCCCACAGGTACGCAGTATTTT.

The sample holds a few counts of this clonotype. V and J are TRBV10-3 and TRBJ1-1, with 9 positions matching TRBD1. The V segment lost 3 bases and the J segment 2 bases; nucleotides outside the gene matches: 7. Germline V gives CDR1 ENHRY, CDR2 SYGVKD. The CDR3 spans 16 residues. Here the CDR3 reads CAISDPGQGGNTEAFF. The CDR3 nucleotides read TGTGCCATCAGTGATCCGGGACAGGGAGGAAACACTGAAGCTTTCTTT.

To note about this clonotype: One end of the junction does not line up with germline, which may come from a read error. J is TRBJ1-4 and V is TRBV6-5, with D possibly TRBD1 on 5 matching bases. Germline V lookup: CDR1 MNHEY, CDR2 SVGAGI. CDR3 size: 17 residues. The CDR3 DNA is TGTGCCAGCAGTCACTCGGGAAACAGGCACTCCAATGAAAAACTGTTTTTT. Protein: CASSHSGNRHSNEKLFF.

The chain couples TRBV4-1 to TRBJ2-5, with TRBD1 matching over 8 bases. V was pared by 3 bases and J by 3 bases, with 6 bases of the junction left unmatched. The CDR3 totals 15 residues. Germline V gene sequence: CDR1 MGHRA, CDR2 YSYEKL. As DNA, the CDR3 is TGCGCCAGCAGCCACCCGGCGACAGGGGAAGAGACCCAGTACTTC. Translating it yields CASSHPATGEETQYF.

In its sample, this clonotype was seen many times. The chain combines TRBV5-1 with TRBJ2-2; 8 bases agree with TRBD2. With V trimmed by 4 bases and J by 6 bases, 5 bases remained unmatched. This CDR3 spans 14 amino acids. From germline, CDR1 is SGHRS and CDR2 YFSETQ. The CDR3 nucleotides read TGCGCCAGCAGCACCCGGACTAGCCCCGGGGAGCTGTTTTTT. Translating gives CASSTRTSPGELFF. The full variable domain, rest sourced from reference TRBV5-1 and TRBJ2-2, is KAGVTQTPRYLIKTRGQQVTLSCSPISGHRSVSWYQQTPGQGLQFLFEYFSETQRNKGNFPGRFSGRQFSNSRSEMNVSTLELGDSALYLCASSTRTSPGELFFGEGSRLTVL.

Ten or more counts support this clonotype. The chain has TRBV24-1 and TRBJ2-2; 16 bases align to TRBD2. The length of the CDR3 is 20 residues. The germline gives CDR1 KGHDR, CDR2 SFDVKD. V dropped 4 bases and J dropped 1; count of bases not matched to a gene: 8. The CDR3 bases are TGTGCCACCAGTGAATGGCCGGGACTAGCGGGAGGGGGGAACACCGGGGAGCTGTTTTTT. Amino acids: CATSEWPGLAGGGNTGELFF.

Regarding this clonotype: The junction does not match germline at one end; this may be a read error. The gene calls are TRBV29-1 and TRBJ2-3; 8 bases are shared with TRBD2. The CDR3 spans 14 residues. Germline V gives CDR1 SQVTM, CDR2 ANQGSEA. Here the CDR3 reads CSVELAGRADTRYF. The CDR3 coding sequence is TGCAGCGTTGAACTAGCGGGCCGCGCAGATACGCGGTATTTT.

This clonotype was detected ten times or more. The V and J genes are TRBV7-3 and TRBJ2-2, with 8 nucleotides matching TRBD2. Trimming cost V 3 bases and J 3 bases; bases outside gene matches: 6. This CDR3 has 16 residues. Per the germline V gene, CDR1 is SGHTA and CDR2 is FQGTGA. In nucleotides, the CDR3 is TGTGCCAGCAGCTTCGGCTTAGCGGGATACACCGGGGAGCTGTTTTTT. Protein product: CASSFGLAGYTGELFF.

This clonotype has a count of ten or more. The gene calls are TRBV4-1 and TRBJ2-1; 7 bases are a match to TRBD2. Per the germline V gene, CDR1 is MGHRA and CDR2 is YSYEKL. With V trimmed by 2 bases and J by 8 bases, 9 bases remained unmatched. This CDR3 has 15 residues. CDR3: CASSQSGLGRDEQFF. The CDR3 DNA is TGCGCCAGCAGCCAAAGCGGACTAGGGCGCGATGAGCAGTTCTTC.

This clonotype was observed many times. Written as DNA, the CDR3 is TGTGCCAGCAGTCTAAGGGAGAATGAAAAACTGTTTTTT. This sequence encodes CASSLRENEKLFF. The rearrangement links TRBV25-1 to TRBJ1-4; D not resolved. The CDR3 has 13 residues. Trimming stripped 5 bases from V and 5 bases from J, with 9 bases between. Germline V CDR1 and CDR2: MGHDK, SYGVNS. Full variable domain (remainder filled in from reference TRBV25-1 and TRBJ1-4): EADIYQTPRYLVIGTGKKITLECSQTMGHDKMYWYQQDPGMELHLIHYSYGVNSTEKGDLSSESTVSRIRTEHFPLTLESARPSHTSQYLCASSLRENEKLFFGSGTQLSVL.

V and J are TRBV19 and TRBJ2-7, with D uncertain. Trimming stripped 2 bases from V and 0 bases from J, with 5 bases between. The CDR3 is 13 residues long. Germline lookup yields CDR1 LNHDA and CDR2 SQIVND (reference sequence). The CDR3 loop is CASSIFASYEQYF. In nucleotides, the CDR3 is TGTGCCAGTAGTATATTTGCCTCCTACGAGCAGTACTTC.

This chain links TRBV20-1 with TRBJ2-3, with unresolved D. The ends were cut back, 1 base at V and 6 bases at J, with 5 bases in the middle. Germline values: CDR1 DFQATT, CDR2 SNEGSKA (reference sequence). This CDR3 spans 11 amino acids. CDR3 loop: CSARVGDTQYF. For the CDR3, the DNA is TGCAGTGCTAGAGTGGGCGATACGCAGTATTTT.

This clonotype was observed a single time. This rearrangement joins TRBV11-2 to TRBJ2-7; unclear D gene. Germline V lookup: CDR1 SGHAT, CDR2 FQNNGV. The CDR3 sequence is 16 residues long. Trimming stripped 1 base from V and 0 bases from J, with 13 bases between. CDR3: CASSLGSPVPSYEQYF. The CDR3 DNA is TGTGCCAGCAGCTTAGGTAGCCCGGTCCCCTCCTACGAGCAGTACTTC.